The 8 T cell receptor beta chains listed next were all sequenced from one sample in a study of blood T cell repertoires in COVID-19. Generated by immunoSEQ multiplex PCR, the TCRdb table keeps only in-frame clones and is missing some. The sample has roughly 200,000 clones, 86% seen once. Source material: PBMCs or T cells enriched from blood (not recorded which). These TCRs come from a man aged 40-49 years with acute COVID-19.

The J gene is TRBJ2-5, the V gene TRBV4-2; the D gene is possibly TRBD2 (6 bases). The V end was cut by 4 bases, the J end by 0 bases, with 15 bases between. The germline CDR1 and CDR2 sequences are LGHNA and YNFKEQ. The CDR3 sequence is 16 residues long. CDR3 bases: TGTGCCAGCAGCCTAAATCTAGGGAGGAACCAAGAGACCCAGTACTTC. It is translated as CASSLNLGRNQETQYF.

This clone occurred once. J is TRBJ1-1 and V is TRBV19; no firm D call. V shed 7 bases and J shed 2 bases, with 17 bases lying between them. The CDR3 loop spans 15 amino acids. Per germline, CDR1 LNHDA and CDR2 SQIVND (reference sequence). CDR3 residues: CASTLREGTNTEAFF. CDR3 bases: TGTGCCAGTACCCTCCGGGAGGGCACCAACACTGAAGCTTTCTTT.

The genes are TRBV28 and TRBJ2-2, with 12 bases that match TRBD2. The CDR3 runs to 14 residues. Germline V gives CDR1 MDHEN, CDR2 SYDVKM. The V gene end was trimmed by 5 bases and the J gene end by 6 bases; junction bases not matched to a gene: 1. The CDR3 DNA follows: TGTGCCAGCAGTCTAGCGGGAGGGCCCGGGGAGCTGTTTTTT. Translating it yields CASSLAGGPGELFF.

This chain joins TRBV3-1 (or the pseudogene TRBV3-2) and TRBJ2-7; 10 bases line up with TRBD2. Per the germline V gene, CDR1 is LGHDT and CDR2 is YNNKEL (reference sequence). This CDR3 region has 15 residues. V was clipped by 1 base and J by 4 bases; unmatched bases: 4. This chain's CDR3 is CASSQGTSGVYEQYF. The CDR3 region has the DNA TGTGCCAGCAGCCAAGGGACTAGCGGAGTTTACGAGCAGTACTTC.

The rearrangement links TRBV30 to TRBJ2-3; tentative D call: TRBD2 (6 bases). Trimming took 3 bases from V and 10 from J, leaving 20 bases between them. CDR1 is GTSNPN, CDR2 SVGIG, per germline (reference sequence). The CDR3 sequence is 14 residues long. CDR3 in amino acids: CAWSRPGTQKAQYF. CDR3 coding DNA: TGTGCCTGGAGCCGTCCCGGGACTCAGAAAGCGCAGTATTTT.

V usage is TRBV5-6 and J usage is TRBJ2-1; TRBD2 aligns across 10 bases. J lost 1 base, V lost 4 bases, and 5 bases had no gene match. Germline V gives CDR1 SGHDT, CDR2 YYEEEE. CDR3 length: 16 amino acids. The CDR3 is CASSPRAGGSYNEQFF. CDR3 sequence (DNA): TGTGCCAGCAGCCCGCGAGCGGGAGGGTCCTACAATGAGCAGTTCTTC.

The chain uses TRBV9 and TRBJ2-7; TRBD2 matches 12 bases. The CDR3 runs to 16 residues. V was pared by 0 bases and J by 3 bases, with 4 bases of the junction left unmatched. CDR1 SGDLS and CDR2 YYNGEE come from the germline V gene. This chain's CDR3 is CASSVGTSGTYYEQYF. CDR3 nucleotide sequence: TGTGCCAGCAGCGTAGGGACTAGCGGGACCTACTACGAGCAGTACTTC. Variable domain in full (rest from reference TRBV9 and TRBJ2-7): DSGVTQTPKHLITATGQRVTLRCSPRSGDLSVYWYQQSLDQGLQFLIQYYNGEERAKGNILERFSAQQFPDLHSELNLSSLELGDSALYFCASSVGTSGTYYEQYFGPGTRLTVT.

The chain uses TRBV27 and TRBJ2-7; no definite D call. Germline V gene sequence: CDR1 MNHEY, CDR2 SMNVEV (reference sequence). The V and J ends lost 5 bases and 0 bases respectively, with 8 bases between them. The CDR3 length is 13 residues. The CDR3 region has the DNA TGTGCCAGCAGTCCACAGCTCTCCTACGAGCAGTACTTC. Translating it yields CASSPQLSYEQYF.